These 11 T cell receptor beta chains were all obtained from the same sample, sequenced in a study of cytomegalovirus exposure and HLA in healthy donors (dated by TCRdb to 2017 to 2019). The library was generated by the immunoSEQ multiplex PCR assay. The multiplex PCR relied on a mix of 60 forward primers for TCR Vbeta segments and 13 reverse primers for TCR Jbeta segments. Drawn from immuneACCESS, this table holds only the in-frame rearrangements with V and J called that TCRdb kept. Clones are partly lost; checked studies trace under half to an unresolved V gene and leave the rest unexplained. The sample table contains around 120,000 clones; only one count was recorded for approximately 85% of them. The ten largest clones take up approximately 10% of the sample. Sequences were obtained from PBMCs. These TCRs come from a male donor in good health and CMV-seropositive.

The DNA for the CDR3 is TGTGCCAGCAGTTTAATCCTAGGGGCCAAAAATCAGCCCCAGCATTTT. Protein: CASSLILGAKNQPQHF. The genes are TRBV28 and TRBJ1-5, with TRBD1 as a possible D gene (5 bases). CDR1 is MDHEN, CDR2 SYDVKM, per germline. V was trimmed by 2 bases and J by 4 bases, leaving 15 bases between them. CDR3 length: 16 residues.

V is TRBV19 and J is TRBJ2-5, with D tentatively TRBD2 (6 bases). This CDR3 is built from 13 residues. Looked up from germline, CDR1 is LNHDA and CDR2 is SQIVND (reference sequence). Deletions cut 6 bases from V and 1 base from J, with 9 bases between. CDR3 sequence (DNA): TGTGCCAGTAGCCGACTAGGCCAAGAGACCCAGTACTTC. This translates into CASSRLGQETQYF. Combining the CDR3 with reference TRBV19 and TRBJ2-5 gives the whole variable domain DGGITQSPKYLFRKEGQNVTLSCEQNLNHDAMYWYRQDPGQGLRLIYYSQIVNDFQKGDIAEGYSVSREKKESFPLTVTSAQKNPTAFYLCASSRLGQETQYFGPGTRLLVL.

This CDR3 reads CASSASSGSYNEQFF. Written as DNA, the CDR3 is TGTGCCAGCAGTGCTTCTAGCGGGAGTTACAATGAGCAGTTCTTC. V is TRBV6-4 and J is TRBJ2-1; 10 bases agree with TRBD2. Losses at the gene ends were 4 bases for V and 4 bases for J; bases not matched to a gene: 4. Germline assignment: CDR1 MRHNA and CDR2 SNTAGT. This CDR3 contains 15 residues.

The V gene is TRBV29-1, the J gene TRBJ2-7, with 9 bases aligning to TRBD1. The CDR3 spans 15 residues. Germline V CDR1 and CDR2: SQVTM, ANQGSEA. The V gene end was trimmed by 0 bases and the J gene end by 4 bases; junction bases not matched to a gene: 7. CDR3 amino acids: CSVEDPGQGSYEQYF. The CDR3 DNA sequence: TGCAGCGTTGAAGACCCGGGACAGGGTAGTTACGAGCAGTACTTC.

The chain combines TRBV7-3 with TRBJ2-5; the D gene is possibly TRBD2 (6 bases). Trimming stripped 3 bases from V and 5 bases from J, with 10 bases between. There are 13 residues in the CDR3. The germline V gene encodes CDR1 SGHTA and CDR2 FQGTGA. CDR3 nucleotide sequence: TGTGCCAGCAGCTTCTCGGGGGAGGAGACCCAGTACTTC. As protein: CASSFSGEETQYF.

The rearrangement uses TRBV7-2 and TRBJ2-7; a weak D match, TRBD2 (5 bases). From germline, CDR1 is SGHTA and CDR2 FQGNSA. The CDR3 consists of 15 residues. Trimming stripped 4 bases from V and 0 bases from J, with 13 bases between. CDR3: CASSSTGGSSYEQYF. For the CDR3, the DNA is TGTGCCAGCAGCTCAACTGGAGGCAGCTCCTACGAGCAGTACTTC. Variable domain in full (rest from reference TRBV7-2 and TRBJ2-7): GAGVSQSPSNKVTEKGKDVELRCDPISGHTALYWYRQSLGQGLEFLIYFQGNSAPDKSGLPSDRFSAERTGGSVSTLTIQRTQQEDSAVYLCASSSTGGSSYEQYFGPGTRLTVT.

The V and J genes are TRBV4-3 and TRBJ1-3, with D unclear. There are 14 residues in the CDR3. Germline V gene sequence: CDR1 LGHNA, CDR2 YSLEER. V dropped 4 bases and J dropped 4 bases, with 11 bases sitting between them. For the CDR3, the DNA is TGCGCCAGCAGCCCGTTTGAGGGCGGAAACACCATATATTTT. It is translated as CASSPFEGGNTIYF.

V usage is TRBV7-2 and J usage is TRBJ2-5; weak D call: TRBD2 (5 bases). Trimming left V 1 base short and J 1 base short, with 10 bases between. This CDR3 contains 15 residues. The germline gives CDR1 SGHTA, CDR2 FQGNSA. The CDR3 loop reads CASSLVSATQETQYF. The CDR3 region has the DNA TGTGCCAGCAGCTTAGTTAGCGCGACCCAAGAGACCCAGTACTTC.

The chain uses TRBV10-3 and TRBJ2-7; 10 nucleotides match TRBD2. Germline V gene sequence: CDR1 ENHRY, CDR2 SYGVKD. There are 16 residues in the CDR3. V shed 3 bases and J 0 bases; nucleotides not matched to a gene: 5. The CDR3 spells CAISEGEREGSYEQYF. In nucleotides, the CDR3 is TGTGCCATCAGTGAAGGTGAGCGGGAGGGCTCCTACGAGCAGTACTTC.

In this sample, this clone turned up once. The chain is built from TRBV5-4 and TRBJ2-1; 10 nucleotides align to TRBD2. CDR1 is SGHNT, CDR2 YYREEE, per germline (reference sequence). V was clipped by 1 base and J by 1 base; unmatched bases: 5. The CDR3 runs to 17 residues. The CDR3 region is CASSLFTSGTSYNEQFF. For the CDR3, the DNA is TGTGCCAGCAGCTTGTTTACTAGCGGGACGTCCTACAATGAGCAGTTCTTC.

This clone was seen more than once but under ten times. CDR3 in DNA: TGTGCCAGCGAGGGTACGGCGGGACAGCTATCTAAGGCGGGAGGTCCGGGCTCCTACAATGAGCAGTTCTTC. Its protein product is CASEGTAGQLSKAGGPGSYNEQFF. The rearrangement uses TRBV2 and TRBJ2-1; D is perhaps TRBD2 (8 bases). Germline CDR1 SNHLY, CDR2 FYNNEI. Trimming shortened V by 8 bases and J by 0 bases, and 41 bases separated the two germline ends. The CDR3 totals 24 residues.